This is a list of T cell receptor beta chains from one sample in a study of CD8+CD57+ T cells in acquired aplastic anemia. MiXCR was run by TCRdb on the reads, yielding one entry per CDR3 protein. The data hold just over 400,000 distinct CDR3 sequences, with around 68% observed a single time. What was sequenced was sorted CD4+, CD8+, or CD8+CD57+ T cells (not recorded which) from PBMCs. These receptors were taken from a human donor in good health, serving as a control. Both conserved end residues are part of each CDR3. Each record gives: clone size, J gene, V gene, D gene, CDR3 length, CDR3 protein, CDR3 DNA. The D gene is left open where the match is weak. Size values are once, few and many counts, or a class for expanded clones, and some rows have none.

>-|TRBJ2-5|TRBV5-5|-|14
CASSPPTFLETQYF
TGTGCCAGCAGCCCACCCACGTTCCTAGAGACCCAGTACTTC
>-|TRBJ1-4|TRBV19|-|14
CASSIAGTDENLFF
TGTGCCAGTAGCATAGCAGGAACAGATGAAAACCTGTTCTTT
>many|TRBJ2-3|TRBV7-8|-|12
CASSLGPDTQYF
TGTGCCAGCAGCTTAGGTCCAGATACGCAGTATTTT
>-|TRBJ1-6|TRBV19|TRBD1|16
CASSIRDRGSNSPLHF
TGTGCCAGTAGTATCAGGGACAGGGGGTCGAATTCACCCCTCCACTTT
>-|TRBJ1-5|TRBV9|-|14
CASSPPGAFGPSHF
TGTGCCAGCAGCCCACCGGGCGCCTTCGGGCCTTCACATTTT
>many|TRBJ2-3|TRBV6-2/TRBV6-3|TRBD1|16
CASSSGQGRGTDTQYF
TGTGCCAGCAGTTCGGGACAGGGAAGGGGCACAGATACGCAGTATTTT
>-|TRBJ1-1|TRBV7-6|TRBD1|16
CASSFGAGGLAREAFF
TGTGCCAGCAGCTTTGGGGCAGGGGGACTAGCACGTGAAGCTTTCTTT
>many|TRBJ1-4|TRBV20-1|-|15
CSARQTTRTNEKLFF
TGCAGTGCTAGACAGACGACAAGGACTAATGAAAAACTGTTTTTT
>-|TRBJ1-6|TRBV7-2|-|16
CASSPEPNYEQYLLHF
TGTGCCAGCAGCCCGGAACCTAATTACGAGCAGTACCTCCTCCACTTT
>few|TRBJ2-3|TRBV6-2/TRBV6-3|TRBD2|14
CAGRPGGETDTQYF
TGTGCCGGAAGACCGGGGGGGGAAACAGATACGCAGTATTTT
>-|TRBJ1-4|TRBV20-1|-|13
CSAKNATNEKLFF
TGCAGTGCTAAAAACGCAACTAATGAAAAACTGTTTTTT
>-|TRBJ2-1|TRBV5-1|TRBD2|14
CASSLSGSIHEQFF
TGTGCCAGCAGTTTGAGCGGGAGCATCCATGAGCAGTTCTTC
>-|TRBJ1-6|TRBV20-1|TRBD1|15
CSAKDRGTYNSPLHF
TGCAGTGCTAAAGACAGGGGGACCTATAATTCACCCCTCCACTTT
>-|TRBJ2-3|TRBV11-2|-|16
CASSLANGRRADTQYF
TGTGCCAGCAGCTTAGCAAATGGCAGGCGTGCAGATACGCAGTATTTT
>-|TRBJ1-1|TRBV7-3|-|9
CASSLEAFF
TGTGCCAGCAGCTTAGAAGCTTTCTTT
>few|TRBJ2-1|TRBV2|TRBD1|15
CASSSHGTGINEQFF
TGTGCCAGCAGCTCCCACGGGACAGGCATCAATGAGCAGTTCTTC
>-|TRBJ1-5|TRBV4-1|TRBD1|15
CASTPNRGGNQPQHF
TGCGCCAGCACACCGAACAGGGGGGGCAATCAGCCCCAGCATTTT
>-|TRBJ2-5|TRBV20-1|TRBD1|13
CSARDPGQEAQYF
TGCAGTGCTAGAGACCCGGGACAGGAGGCCCAGTACTTC
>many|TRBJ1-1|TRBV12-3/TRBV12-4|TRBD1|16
CASSQNPGQGNTEAFF
TGTGCCAGCAGCCAAAACCCGGGACAGGGGAACACTGAAGCTTTCTTT
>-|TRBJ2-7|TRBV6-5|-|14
CAISESVGTYEQYF
TGTGCCATCAGTGAGTCGGTTGGTACCTACGAGCAGTACTTC
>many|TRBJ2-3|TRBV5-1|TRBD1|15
CASSRTVDRGLAKYF
TGCGCCAGCAGCCGGACCGTCGACAGGGGGCTGGCCAAGTATTTT
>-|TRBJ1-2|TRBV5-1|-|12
CASSLAGEGYTF
TGCGCCAGCAGCTTGGCAGGGGAGGGTTACACCTTC
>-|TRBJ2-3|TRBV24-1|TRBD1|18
CATSDPVGVGQGLDTQYF
TGTGCCACCAGTGATCCGGTAGGTGTCGGACAGGGGTTAGATACGCAGTATTTT
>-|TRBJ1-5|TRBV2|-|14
CASSVSGLVRPQHF
TGTGCCAGCAGTGTTTCTGGGTTGGTGCGGCCCCAGCATTTT
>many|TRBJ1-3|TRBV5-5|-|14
CASSLGQTGNTIYF
TGTGCCAGCAGCTTGGGGCAGACTGGAAACACCATATATTTT
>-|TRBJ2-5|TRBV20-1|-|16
CSARELGQTHQETQYF
TGCAGTGCTAGAGAGCTCGGACAGACACACCAAGAGACCCAGTACTTC
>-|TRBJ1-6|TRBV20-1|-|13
CSASRGGPGALHF
TGCAGTGCCTCCCGGGGTGGGCCGGGTGCCCTCCACTTT
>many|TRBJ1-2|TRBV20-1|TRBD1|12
CSAPTGAGGYTF
TGCAGTGCTCCTACAGGGGCAGGGGGCTACACCTTC
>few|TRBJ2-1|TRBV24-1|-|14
CATSGARVYNEQFF
TGTGCCACCAGTGGGGCAAGGGTGTACAATGAGCAGTTCTTC
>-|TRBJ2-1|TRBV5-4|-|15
CASSVQETSYNEQFF
TGTGCCAGCAGCGTCCAAGAGACTTCTTACAATGAGCAGTTCTTC
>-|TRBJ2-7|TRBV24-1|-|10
CAISAAEQYF
TGTGCCATCAGTGCCGCCGAGCAGTACTTC
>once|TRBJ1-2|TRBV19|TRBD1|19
CASTRRSGTGDTPGYGYTF
TGTGCCAGTACCCGTCGGTCCGGGACAGGGGATACTCCAGGCTATGGCTACACCTTC
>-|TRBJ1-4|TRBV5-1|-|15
CASSGAGTRHEKLFF
TGCGCCAGCAGCGGGGCAGGGACACGGCATGAAAAACTGTTTTTT
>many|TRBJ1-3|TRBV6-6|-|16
CASSPMGRTSGNTIYF
TGTGCCAGCAGTCCCATGGGACGTACTTCTGGAAACACCATATATTTT
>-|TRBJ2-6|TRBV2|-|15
CASSEPALAANVLTF
TGTGCCAGCAGTGAACCAGCCTTGGCGGCCAACGTCCTTACGTTC
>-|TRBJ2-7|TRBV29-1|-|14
CSVGGSGPNYEQYF
TGCAGCGTTGGAGGGTCTGGGCCCAACTACGAGCAGTACTTC
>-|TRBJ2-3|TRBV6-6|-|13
CASSQQGSDTQYF
TGTGCCAGCAGTCAACAGGGCTCAGATACGCAGTATTTT
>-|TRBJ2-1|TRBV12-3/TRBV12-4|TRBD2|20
CASSQDVLMTSETSYNEQFF
TGTGCCAGCAGCCAAGATGTGTTGATGACTAGCGAGACCTCCTACAATGAGCAGTTCTTC
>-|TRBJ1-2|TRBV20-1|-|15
CSARPESRGDYGYTF
TGCAGTGCTAGACCCGAGAGCCGAGGTGACTATGGCTACACCTTC
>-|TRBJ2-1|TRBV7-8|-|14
CSVNGRGAYNEQFF
TGCAGCGTAAATGGTCGCGGGGCGTACAATGAGCAGTTCTTC
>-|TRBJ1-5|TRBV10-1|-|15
CASSDEAYSNQPQHF
TGCGCCAGCAGTGACGAAGCCTATAGCAATCAGCCCCAGCATTTT
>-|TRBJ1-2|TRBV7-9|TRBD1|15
CASSLETGLTNYGTF
TGTGCCAGCAGCTTAGAGACAGGGCTCACTAACTATGGCACCTTC
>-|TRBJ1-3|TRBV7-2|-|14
CASSLEGSGHTIYF
TGCGCCAGCAGCTTGGAGGGCTCTGGACACACCATATACTTT
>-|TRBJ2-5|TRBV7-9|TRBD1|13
CASSDQGESAQYF
TGTGCCAGCAGCGACCAGGGGGAGTCTGCCCAGTACTTC
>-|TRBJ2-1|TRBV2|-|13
CASSAGEYNAQFF
TGTGCCAGCAGCGCAGGGGAGTACAATGCGCAGTTCTTC
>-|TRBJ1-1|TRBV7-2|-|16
CASSWGNAVVNAQAFF
TGTGCCAGCAGCTGGGGGAACGCGGTAGTTAATGCCCAAGCTTTCTTT
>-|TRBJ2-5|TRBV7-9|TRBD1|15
CASSLGTGLEETQYF
TGTGCCAGCAGCTTAGGGACAGGGCTGGAGGAGACCCAGTACTTC
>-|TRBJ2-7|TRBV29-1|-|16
CSAQGGAGTGANDLTF
TGCAGCGCGCAAGGCGGCGCAGGGACTGGGGCCAACGACCTGACCTTC
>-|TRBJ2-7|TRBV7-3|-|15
CASSLGQPFGYAQYF
TGTGCCAGCAGTTTGGGCCAGCCATTCGGATACGCGCAGTACTTC